This TCR beta chain was captured in a study of early T cells in non-severe SARS-CoV-2 infection. Unique molecular identifier tags were affixed to discrete cDNA molecules. Each CDR3 protein gets one entry after TCRdb re-called the 5' RACE reads with MiXCR. The sample lists 70,000 to 90,000 distinct CDR3 sequences; roughly 10% were seen once. In germline, CDR1 is SGHRS, CDR2 YFSETQ. V was shortened by 0 bases and J by 5 bases, with 8 bases between the two germline ends. The CDR3 totals 13 residues. This clonotype was recorded many times. This clonotype originated in an adult who was a healthcare worker with PCR-confirmed SARS-CoV-2 infection or an uninfected control (not recorded which). The V and J genes are TRBV5-1 and TRBJ2-5; tentatively, D is TRBD2 (5 bases). Sequencing was carried out using whole blood. CDR3 coding DNA: TGCGCCAGCAGCTTGGTACCGGGGGAGACCCAGTACTTC. It translates to CASSLVPGETQYF.